Listed below are T cell receptor beta chains from one sample, sequenced in a study of tumor and adjacent non-tumor tissue in lung cancer. One entry per CDR3 protein results from TCRdb running MiXCR on the multiplex PCR reads. The profile shows 85,000 to 130,000 distinct CDR3 sequences, approximately 65% of them singletons. The sequenced material came from distant non-tumor lung tissue. The source is a man aged 25-45 years with non-small cell lung cancer. The CDR3 runs from the conserved cysteine through the conserved F or W. The D gene is left open where the match is weak. For some rows the clone size is stated as once, few or many, or as a class when expanded; others skip it.

cdr3_aa cdr3_nt clone_size v_call d_call j_call
CASTWTGNTEAFF TGTGCCAGCACCTGGACTGGGAACACTGAAGCTTTCTTT - TRBV6-1 - TRBJ1-1
CSARYPGTGELFF TGCAGTGCTAGATATCCTGGCACCGGGGAGCTGTTTTTT - TRBV20-1 - TRBJ2-2
CASSQGLTQGRDEQYF TGCGCCAGCAGCCAAGGACTTACTCAGGGAAGGGACGAGCAGTACTTC many TRBV4-1 - TRBJ2-7
CASSELTRDTEAFF TGTGCCAGCAGTGAATTGACCAGGGACACTGAAGCTTTCTTT - TRBV25-1 - TRBJ1-1
CASSLVGQTTNYGYTF TGTGCCAGCAGCTTAGTGGGGCAGACTACTAACTATGGCTACACCTTC - TRBV11-2 - TRBJ1-2
CAGSLELAGGRDMQYF TGTGCCGGCAGCTTGGAGCTAGCGGGGGGGCGAGATATGCAGTATTTT - TRBV5-5 TRBD2 TRBJ2-3
CSASDPNTETFF TGCAGTGCTAGCGACCCGAATACTGAAACTTTCTTT once TRBV20-1 - TRBJ1-1
CASGWGNSHGNDQFF TGTGCCAGCGGATGGGGAAACTCGCATGGGAATGATCAGTTCTTC - TRBV12-3/TRBV12-4 - TRBJ2-1
CVSNRQGADNEQFF TGTGTCAGCAACAGACAGGGAGCAGACAATGAGCAGTTCTTC - TRBV12-3/TRBV12-4 TRBD1 TRBJ2-1
CATSPEGWGTEAFF TGTGCCACCTCCCCGGAGGGATGGGGCACTGAAGCTTTCTTT medium-sized TRBV11-2 - TRBJ1-1
CSATDSGSPYNEQFF TGCAGTGCTACCGATAGCGGGAGTCCCTACAATGAGCAGTTCTTC many TRBV20-1 TRBD2 TRBJ2-1
CAISDSGVQETQYF TGTGCCATCAGTGACTCAGGGGTCCAAGAGACCCAGTACTTC many TRBV10-3 - TRBJ2-5
CNIEGSTGDGYTF TGCAACATTGAAGGGTCCACGGGGGATGGTTACACCTTC - TRBV29-1 - TRBJ1-2
CSSPEGGGNTQYF TGCAGCTCCCCAGAGGGGGGAGGCAACACTCAGTACTTC - TRBV20-1 - TRBJ2-4
CASSQGTGVGIGTNVLTF TGTGCCAGCAGCCAAGGTACAGGTGTCGGGATAGGGACCAACGTCCTGACTTTC - TRBV7-9 - TRBJ2-6
CASSSGQWVQPQYF TGTGCCAGCAGTTCCGGACAGTGGGTGCAGCCCCAGTATTTT - TRBV6-2/TRBV6-3 - TRBJ2-3
CASSYSGALGRPQHF TGCGCCAGCAGTTACTCCGGGGCGTTGGGTCGGCCCCAGCATTTT - TRBV6-5 - TRBJ1-5
CASSLKLAGGITGELFF TGTGCCAGCAGCCTCAAGCTAGCGGGGGGAATCACCGGGGAGCTGTTTTTT many TRBV6-2/TRBV6-3 TRBD2 TRBJ2-2
CASSLAETPTNEKLFF TGTGCTAGCAGCTTAGCGGAGACCCCAACTAATGAAAAACTGTTTTTT - TRBV7-8 - TRBJ1-4
CACSHLTYEQYF TGTGCCTGCAGTCACCTAACCTACGAGCAGTACTTC few TRBV12-3/TRBV12-4 - TRBJ2-7
CASSVQNYGYIF TGTGCCAGCAGCGTGCAGAACTATGGATACATCTTC - TRBV12-3/TRBV12-4 - TRBJ1-2
CASSLGTSGRMDEQFF TGTGCCAGCAGCTTAGGCACTAGCGGGAGGATGGACGAGCAGTTCTTC - TRBV11-2 TRBD2 TRBJ2-1
CVISYSVRNEQFF TGTGTCATCAGTTACTCGGTCCGGAATGAGCAGTTCTTC - TRBV6-5 - TRBJ2-1
CSSEVAADEQFF TGCAGCTCGGAGGTGGCCGCGGATGAGCAGTTCTTC - TRBV29-1 - TRBJ2-1
CASSMIANYSYTF TGTGCCAGCAGCATGATTGCTAACTATAGCTACACCTTC - TRBV12-3/TRBV12-4 - TRBJ1-2
CASSQDLSESSYNEQFF TGCGCCAGCAGCCAAGACCTGAGCGAGAGCTCCTACAATGAGCAGTTCTTC many TRBV4-3 - TRBJ2-1
CASNLPNGDQETQYF TGTGCCAGCAATTTGCCTAACGGTGATCAAGAGACCCAATACTTC - TRBV12-3/TRBV12-4 - TRBJ2-5
CSTSPSTGGLGEPFF TGCAGTACTAGCCCCTCGACAGGGGGCCTCGGGGAGCCGTTTTTT - TRBV20-1 TRBD1 TRBJ2-2
CVSADLGGRGTEAFF TGCGTCAGCGCCGACCTCGGGGGGCGCGGAACTGAAGCTTTCTTT - TRBV5-1 - TRBJ1-1
CASSSRDSPYLEQYF TGTGCCAGTAGTTCCCGGGACTCCCCTTATCTCGAGCAGTACTTC - TRBV6-5 - TRBJ2-7
CASSNLSRDTQYF TGTGCCAGCAGTAACCTTTCGCGGGATACGCAGTATTTT - TRBV6-2/TRBV6-3 - TRBJ2-3
CAREGGTNTEAFF TGCGCCAGAGAGGGGGGGACAAACACTGAAGCTTTCTTT many TRBV10-1 - TRBJ1-1
CASSYLKVRGYTF TGTGCCAGCAGTTACTTAAAGGTGCGTGGCTACACCTTC - TRBV6-2/TRBV6-3 - TRBJ1-2
CTSGVVRQGPYEQYF TGCACCAGCGGTGTTGTCCGGCAGGGTCCATACGAGCAGTACTTC - TRBV10-2 - TRBJ2-7
CSANPLTSGGTTSSYEQYF TGCAGTGCTAATCCCCTGACTAGCGGGGGAACCACCAGTTCCTACGAGCAGTACTTC - TRBV20-1 TRBD2 TRBJ2-7
CTSSEIGRGGEQYF TGTACCAGCAGTGAAATCGGCAGGGGAGGCGAGCAGTACTTC - TRBV6-1 - TRBJ2-7
CASSLSSGANCEQYF TGTGCCAGCAGTTTATCATCGGGGGCAAATTGCGAGCAGTACTTC - TRBV28 - TRBJ2-7
CASSPSARAGTDTQYF TGTGCCAGCAGCCCGTCAGCGAGGGCAGGCACAGATACGCAGTATTTT - TRBV7-9 - TRBJ2-3
CVSSEAGGDWADTQYF TGTGTCAGCAGTGAAGCTGGGGGGGATTGGGCAGATACGCAGTATTTT once TRBV2 TRBD2 TRBJ2-3
CSVEGGGSEAFF TGCAGCGTTGAAGGGGGAGGCAGTGAAGCTTTCTTT - TRBV29-1 - TRBJ1-1
CSARVSFAGGSTDTQYF TGCAGTGCTAGAGTCTCGTTTGCGGGGGGGAGCACAGATACGCAGTATTTT many TRBV20-1 TRBD2 TRBJ2-3
CASSRLRREGPYNEQFF TGTGCCAGCTCCCGCCTTAGGCGGGAGGGCCCTTACAATGAGCAGTTCTTC - TRBV12-3/TRBV12-4 TRBD2 TRBJ2-1
CASSRRGGNQPQHF TGTGCCAGCAGTCGGAGAGGAGGGAATCAGCCCCAGCATTTT - TRBV6-5 - TRBJ1-5
CANSLVPAGFRASETQYF TGTGCCAACAGCTTGGTCCCGGCAGGTTTTCGAGCCTCGGAGACCCAGTACTTC - TRBV5-6 - TRBJ2-5
CASSFRGTNYEQYF TGTGCCAGCAGCTTCAGGGGCACCAACTACGAGCAGTACTTC - TRBV11-2 - TRBJ2-7
CPSSPSRGRNQPQHF TGTCCCAGCAGTCCCTCCAGGGGGCGGAATCAGCCCCAACATTTT - TRBV12-3/TRBV12-4 TRBD1 TRBJ1-5
CASSFYYGCTF TGTGCCAGCAGTTTTTACTATGGCTGCACCTTC few TRBV28 - TRBJ1-2
CAINSGLPNEQYF TGTGCCATCAATTCCGGGCTTCCCAACGAGCAGTACTTC few TRBV10-3 - TRBJ2-7
CDSSLTWQGLAGSNEQFF TGTGACAGCAGCTTAACCTGGCAGGGGCTAGCGGGGTCCAATGAGCAGTTCTTC - TRBV11-1 TRBD2 TRBJ2-1
CASSYTIAGVQVTQYF TGTGCCAGCAGTTACACCATAGCGGGGGTTCAGGTTACGCAGTATTTT many TRBV6-5 TRBD2 TRBJ2-3
CASSQDGHGLSPLNF TGCGCCAGCAGCCAAGATGGCCATGGCCTATCACCCCTCAACTTT - TRBV4-3 - TRBJ1-6
CASNTGARHNLPLHF TGCGCCAGCAACACGGGAGCTCGACACAATTTACCCCTCCACTTT - TRBV5-1 - TRBJ1-6